Listed below are T cell receptor beta chains from one sample, sequenced in a study of blood T cell repertoires in COVID-19. The repertoire was sequenced with immunoSEQ multiplex PCR; TCRdb's copy has only in-frame clones and lacks some. This table holds 290,000 or so clones, approximately 86% found once. The specimen sequenced was PBMCs or T cells enriched from blood (not recorded which). The receptors originated from a woman aged 18 to 35 who had recovered from COVID-19. Both conserved end residues are part of each CDR3. The order of the fields is J gene, D gene, V gene, clone size, CDR3 protein, CDR3 DNA. D genes are given only for firm matches. Not all rows give a size; the values are once, few, many and, for expanded clones, a class.

j_call: TRBJ2-7
d_call: TRBD2
v_call: TRBV28
clone_size: .
cdr3_aa: CASRLAGLNYEQYF
cdr3_nt: TGTGCCAGCAGACTAGCGGGTTTAAACTACGAGCAGTACTTC

j_call: TRBJ2-7
d_call: TRBD2
v_call: TRBV12-3/TRBV12-4
clone_size: .
cdr3_aa: CASRSAGAYEQYF
cdr3_nt: TGTGCCAGCAGATCAGCGGGAGCCTACGAGCAGTACTTC

j_call: TRBJ1-4
d_call: .
v_call: TRBV5-1
clone_size: .
cdr3_aa: CASSLSATNEKLFF
cdr3_nt: TGCGCCAGCAGCTTGTCCGCGACTAATGAAAAACTGTTTTTT

j_call: TRBJ2-5
d_call: .
v_call: TRBV30
clone_size: .
cdr3_aa: CALSRQPQETQYF
cdr3_nt: TGTGCCTTGAGTAGACAGCCCCAAGAGACCCAGTACTTC

j_call: TRBJ1-2
d_call: TRBD1
v_call: TRBV11-3
clone_size: .
cdr3_aa: CASSRWDRGIDGYTF
cdr3_nt: TGTGCCAGCAGCCGATGGGACAGGGGAATCGATGGCTACACCTTC

j_call: TRBJ2-5
d_call: .
v_call: TRBV7-3
clone_size: .
cdr3_aa: CASSLTGGMETQYF
cdr3_nt: TGTGCCAGCAGCTTAACTGGGGGGATGGAGACCCAGTACTTC

j_call: TRBJ2-1
d_call: .
v_call: TRBV7-2
clone_size: .
cdr3_aa: CASSYRGGRSPTYNEQFF
cdr3_nt: TGTGCCAGCAGCTACCGCGGAGGGAGAAGCCCTACCTACAATGAGCAGTTCTTC

j_call: TRBJ2-2
d_call: .
v_call: TRBV27
clone_size: .
cdr3_aa: CASSSHPSTGRSTGELFF
cdr3_nt: TGTGCCAGCAGTTCCCATCCCTCTACAGGGCGGTCCACCGGGGAGCTGTTTTTT

j_call: TRBJ2-3
d_call: .
v_call: TRBV6-5
clone_size: .
cdr3_aa: CASKPRGPSTDTQYF
cdr3_nt: TGTGCCAGCAAACCGCGGGGGCCGAGCACAGATACGCAGTATTTT

j_call: TRBJ1-2
d_call: .
v_call: TRBV7-2
clone_size: .
cdr3_aa: CASSFGGNYGYTF
cdr3_nt: TGTGCCAGCAGCTTTGGGGGCAACTATGGCTACACCTTC

j_call: TRBJ2-5
d_call: TRBD1
v_call: TRBV7-9
clone_size: .
cdr3_aa: CASSLASFRGPGETQYF
cdr3_nt: TGTGCCAGCAGCTTAGCGTCCTTCAGGGGGCCTGGAGAGACCCAGTACTTC

j_call: TRBJ2-7
d_call: TRBD1
v_call: TRBV4-3
clone_size: .
cdr3_aa: CASSQWGQENYEQYF
cdr3_nt: TGCGCCAGCAGCCAATGGGGACAGGAGAACTACGAGCAGTACTTC

j_call: TRBJ2-2
d_call: TRBD1
v_call: TRBV19
clone_size: .
cdr3_aa: CASSLTGAGELFF
cdr3_nt: TGTGCCAGTAGTCTGACAGGGGCCGGGGAGCTGTTTTTT

j_call: TRBJ2-2
d_call: TRBD1
v_call: TRBV27
clone_size: few
cdr3_aa: CASGFGQGGTGELFF
cdr3_nt: TGTGCCAGCGGGTTTGGACAGGGCGGCACCGGGGAGCTGTTTTTT

j_call: TRBJ2-7
d_call: TRBD2
v_call: TRBV27
clone_size: .
cdr3_aa: CASSFTGGNYEQYF
cdr3_nt: TGTGCCAGCAGTTTCACGGGGGGTAATTACGAGCAGTACTTC

j_call: TRBJ1-5
d_call: .
v_call: TRBV3-1/TRBV3-2
clone_size: .
cdr3_aa: CASSQEVDQPQHF
cdr3_nt: TGTGCCAGCAGCCAAGAGGTAGATCAGCCCCAGCATTTT

j_call: TRBJ2-2
d_call: TRBD2
v_call: TRBV5-1
clone_size: .
cdr3_aa: CASSPTSGLNTGELFF
cdr3_nt: TGCGCCAGCAGCCCGACTAGCGGGTTGAACACCGGGGAGCTGTTTTTT

j_call: TRBJ2-4
d_call: .
v_call: TRBV18
clone_size: .
cdr3_aa: CASSPGLAPSIQYF
cdr3_nt: TGTGCCAGCTCACCGGGTTTAGCTCCCAGCATTCAGTACTTC

j_call: TRBJ2-4
d_call: TRBD1
v_call: TRBV2
clone_size: .
cdr3_aa: CASSRAGQELAKNIQYF
cdr3_nt: TGTGCCAGCAGTCGGGCGGGACAGGAGCTAGCCAAAAACATTCAGTACTTC

j_call: TRBJ1-2
d_call: TRBD1
v_call: TRBV5-8
clone_size: .
cdr3_aa: CASSPGTGGYGYTF
cdr3_nt: TGTGCCAGCAGCCCCGGGACAGGGGGCTATGGCTACACCTTC

j_call: TRBJ1-6
d_call: .
v_call: TRBV27
clone_size: .
cdr3_aa: CASSLPMGHGNSPLHF
cdr3_nt: TGTGCCAGCAGTTTACCAATGGGACACGGAAATTCACCCCTCCACTTT

j_call: TRBJ1-5
d_call: .
v_call: TRBV4-1
clone_size: .
cdr3_aa: CASSRTVSNQPQHF
cdr3_nt: TGCGCCAGCAGCCGGACAGTTAGCAATCAGCCCCAGCATTTT

j_call: TRBJ2-1
d_call: TRBD2
v_call: TRBV5-1
clone_size: .
cdr3_aa: CASSLSLAVYNEQFF
cdr3_nt: TGCGCCAGCAGCTTGTCCCTAGCGGTCTACAATGAGCAGTTCTTC

j_call: TRBJ2-1
d_call: TRBD2
v_call: TRBV27
clone_size: .
cdr3_aa: CASSSTSGGGSYNEQFF
cdr3_nt: TGTGCCAGCAGTTCCACGTCGGGCGGGGGCTCCTACAATGAGCAGTTCTTC

j_call: TRBJ1-1
d_call: TRBD1
v_call: TRBV5-1
clone_size: .
cdr3_aa: CASSLQGRNTEAFF
cdr3_nt: TGCGCCAGCAGCCTACAGGGGCGGAACACTGAAGCTTTCTTT

j_call: TRBJ2-1
d_call: .
v_call: TRBV6-5
clone_size: .
cdr3_aa: CASRGGRDEQFF
cdr3_nt: TGTGCCAGCAGGGGGGGTAGGGATGAGCAGTTCTTC

j_call: TRBJ2-7
d_call: TRBD2
v_call: TRBV13
clone_size: once
cdr3_aa: CASSLWSAGGTYEQYF
cdr3_nt: TGTGCCAGCAGCTTGTGGTCAGCGGGGGGAACCTACGAGCAGTACTTC

j_call: TRBJ1-4
d_call: TRBD1
v_call: TRBV15
clone_size: .
cdr3_aa: CATSRGRTGSEKLFF
cdr3_nt: TGTGCCACCAGCAGAGGAAGGACAGGGAGCGAAAAACTGTTTTTT

j_call: TRBJ2-7
d_call: .
v_call: TRBV30
clone_size: .
cdr3_aa: CAWTVKSGVPYEQYF
cdr3_nt: TGTGCCTGGACTGTAAAGTCCGGGGTACCCTACGAGCAGTACTTC

j_call: TRBJ1-4
d_call: .
v_call: TRBV4-1
clone_size: .
cdr3_aa: CASSPYSDGTTNEKLFF
cdr3_nt: TGCGCCAGCAGCCCTTACTCCGACGGGACAACTAATGAAAAACTGTTTTTT

j_call: TRBJ1-1
d_call: .
v_call: TRBV19
clone_size: .
cdr3_aa: CASSQKRAGNTEAFF
cdr3_nt: TGTGCCAGTAGTCAAAAGCGGGCAGGCAACACTGAAGCTTTCTTT

j_call: TRBJ1-5
d_call: TRBD1
v_call: TRBV24-1
clone_size: once
cdr3_aa: CATSDPGQYDQPQHF
cdr3_nt: TGTGCCACCAGTGATCCGGGACAGTACGATCAGCCCCAGCATTTT

j_call: TRBJ1-2
d_call: .
v_call: TRBV6-2/TRBV6-3
clone_size: .
cdr3_aa: CASSYAGSGANYGYTF
cdr3_nt: TGTGCCAGCAGTTACGCGGGGTCGGGAGCTAACTATGGCTACACCTTC

j_call: TRBJ1-1
d_call: .
v_call: TRBV9
clone_size: .
cdr3_aa: CASSADNRLGTEAFF
cdr3_nt: TGTGCCAGCAGCGCGGATAACCGACTCGGGACTGAAGCTTTCTTT

j_call: TRBJ2-6
d_call: TRBD1
v_call: TRBV5-1
clone_size: .
cdr3_aa: CASSLPGTGVTGANVLTF
cdr3_nt: TGCGCCAGCAGCTTGCCCGGGACAGGGGTTACTGGGGCCAACGTCCTGACTTTC

j_call: TRBJ1-1
d_call: TRBD1
v_call: TRBV19
clone_size: .
cdr3_aa: CASSKGQKNTEAFF
cdr3_nt: TGTGCCAGTAGTAAGGGACAGAAGAACACTGAAGCTTTCTTT

j_call: TRBJ1-2
d_call: TRBD1
v_call: TRBV2
clone_size: few
cdr3_aa: CASSESFKVGQGNYGYTF
cdr3_nt: TGTGCCAGCAGTGAATCGTTCAAGGTTGGACAGGGAAACTATGGCTACACCTTC

j_call: TRBJ2-5
d_call: TRBD2
v_call: TRBV20-1
clone_size: .
cdr3_aa: CSASHGTSEGSYQYF
cdr3_nt: TGCAGTGCTAGTCATGGGACTAGCGAGGGATCATACCAGTACTTC

j_call: TRBJ2-7
d_call: TRBD2
v_call: TRBV11-1
clone_size: .
cdr3_aa: CASSNLGLAGDEQYF
cdr3_nt: TGTGCCAGCAGCAATTTGGGACTAGCGGGAGACGAGCAGTACTTC

j_call: TRBJ2-5
d_call: TRBD2
v_call: TRBV4-1
clone_size: .
cdr3_aa: CASRDGTSGNETQYF
cdr3_nt: TGCGCCAGCAGGGACGGGACTAGCGGGAACGAGACCCAGTACTTC

j_call: TRBJ1-5
d_call: TRBD1
v_call: TRBV19
clone_size: .
cdr3_aa: CASSRTGGHQPQHF
cdr3_nt: TGTGCCAGTAGTAGGACAGGGGGGCATCAGCCCCAGCATTTT

j_call: TRBJ2-4
d_call: TRBD1
v_call: TRBV28
clone_size: .
cdr3_aa: CASSLGDRVANIQYF
cdr3_nt: TGTGCCAGCAGTTTGGGGGACAGGGTTGCGAACATTCAGTACTTC